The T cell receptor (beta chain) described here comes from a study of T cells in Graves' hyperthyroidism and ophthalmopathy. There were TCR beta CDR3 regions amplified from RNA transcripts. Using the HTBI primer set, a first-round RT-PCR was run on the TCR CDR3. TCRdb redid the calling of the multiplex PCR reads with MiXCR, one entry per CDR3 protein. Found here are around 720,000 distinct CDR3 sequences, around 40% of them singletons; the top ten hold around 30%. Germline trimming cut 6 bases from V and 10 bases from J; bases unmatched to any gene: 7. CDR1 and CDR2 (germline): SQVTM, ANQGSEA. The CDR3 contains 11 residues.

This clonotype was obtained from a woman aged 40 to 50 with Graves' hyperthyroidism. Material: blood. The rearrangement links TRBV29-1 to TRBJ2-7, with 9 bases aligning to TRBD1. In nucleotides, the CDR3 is TGCAGCGTGGTGACAGGGGGTGTTCAGTACTTC. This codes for CSVVTGGVQYF.